This T cell receptor (beta chain) is drawn from a study of shared clonotypes between healthy human individuals. Study-wide points: Clonotype sharing among the donors was expected to vary with sequencing depth. The study found lower generation probabilities in non-shared clonotypes than in those shared by all four donors. Clonotypes that were shared across a handful of donors made up approximately 5% of naive CD4 clonotypes.

About this clone itself: Antigen unknown.

The protocol was immunoSEQ multiplex PCR, while the TCRdb copy is restricted to in-frame clones and leaves out a portion. The data contain some 580,000 clones, more than 95% of them singletons. V was trimmed by 0 bases and J by 4 bases, leaving 9 bases between them. Germline V gene data show CDR1 as LNHNV and CDR2 as YYDKDF (reference sequence). CDR3 length equals 14 residues. Sequencing was done on a sample of naive CD4+ T cells sorted from blood. Subset noted: CD45RA+ positively selected. The source of this sequence is a woman in her 30s in good health. The chain couples TRBV15 to TRBJ1-1; no clear D. The CDR3 bases are TGTGCCACCAGCAGAGAGCCCGTAGTCACTGAAGCTTTCTTT. Translation: CATSREPVVTEAFF.